The source of this T cell receptor (beta chain) is a study of Graves' ophthalmopathy and Graves' hyperthyroidism. Study-level background: Researchers obtained peripheral blood at initial diagnosis, before any treatment had begun.

The CDR3 is 17 amino acids. V dropped 5 bases and J dropped 4; count of bases not matched to a gene: 11. Researchers took RNA transcripts and amplified TCR beta CDR3 regions from them. Second-round multiplex PCR followed a first-round RT-PCR using HTBI primers. TCRdb reprocessed the multiplex PCR reads with MiXCR, giving one entry per CDR3 protein. The table lists approximately 500,000 distinct CDR3 sequences, under 15% of them singletons. Points from the study as a whole: With about 88% sensitivity and roughly 76% specificity, a 13-signature model separated ophthalmopathy from stable hyperthyroidism. Also, most clonotypes expanded in the thyroid above 0.001 frequency appeared in blood.

This clonotype has more than one count but fewer than ten. The antigen remains unidentified. J is TRBJ2-3 and V is TRBV12-3 or TRBV12-4; 11 nucleotides agree with TRBD1. The sample was blood. This clonotype was sampled from a woman in her 30s with Graves' ophthalmopathy. CDR3 nucleotides: TGTGCCAGCAGTGCCGGGACAGGGGGACCTCTGGCAGATACGCAGTATTTT. Its translation is CASSAGTGGPLADTQYF.